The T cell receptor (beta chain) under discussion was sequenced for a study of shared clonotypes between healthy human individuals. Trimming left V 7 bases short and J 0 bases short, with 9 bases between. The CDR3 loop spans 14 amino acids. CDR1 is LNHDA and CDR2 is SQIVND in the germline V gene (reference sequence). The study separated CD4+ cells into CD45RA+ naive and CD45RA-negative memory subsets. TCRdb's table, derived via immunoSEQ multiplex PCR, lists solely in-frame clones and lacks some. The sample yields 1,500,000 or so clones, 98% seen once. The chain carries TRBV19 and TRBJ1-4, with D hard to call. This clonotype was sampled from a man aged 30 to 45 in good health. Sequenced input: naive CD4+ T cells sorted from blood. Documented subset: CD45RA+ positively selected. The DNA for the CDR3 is TGTGCCAGTAAAGCGGGCCCAACTAATGAAAAACTGTTTTTT. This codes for CASKAGPTNEKLFF.